This T cell receptor beta chain was captured by sequencing in a study of breast tumors, draining lymph nodes, adjacent tissues. This clonotype was seen ten or more times. The lymph nodes were axillary draining lymph nodes from breast cancer patients. TCRdb re-called the multiplex PCR reads through MiXCR, storing one row per CDR3 protein. The sample holds 200,000 or so distinct CDR3 sequences; 31% are singletons and the top ten take 4.3%. This CDR3 region has 11 residues. The V and J ends lost 6 bases and 3 bases respectively, with 9 bases between them. Germline CDR1 is DFQATT and CDR2 is SNEGSKA (reference sequence).

The source is a female donor with breast cancer. Some clones in this sample may be carry-over from other donors' samples. Sample: axillary lymph node tissue. The chain joins TRBV20-1 to TRBJ2-7, with D hard to call. Here the CDR3 reads CSAQDRYEQYF. CDR3 coding DNA: TGCAGTGCCCAAGACCGCTACGAGCAGTACTTC.